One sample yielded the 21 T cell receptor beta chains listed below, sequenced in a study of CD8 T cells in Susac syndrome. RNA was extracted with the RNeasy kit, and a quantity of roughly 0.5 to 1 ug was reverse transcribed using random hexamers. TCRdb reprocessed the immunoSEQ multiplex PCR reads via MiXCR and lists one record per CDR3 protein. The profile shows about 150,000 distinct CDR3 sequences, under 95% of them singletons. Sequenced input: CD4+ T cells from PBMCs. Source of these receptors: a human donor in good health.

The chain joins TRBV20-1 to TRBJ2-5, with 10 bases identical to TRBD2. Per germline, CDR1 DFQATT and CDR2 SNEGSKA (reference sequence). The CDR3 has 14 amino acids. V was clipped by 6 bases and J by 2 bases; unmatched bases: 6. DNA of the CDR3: TGCAGTGCCCTAGCGGGAGTGGGGCAAGAGACCCAGTACTTC. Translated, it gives CSALAGVGQETQYF.

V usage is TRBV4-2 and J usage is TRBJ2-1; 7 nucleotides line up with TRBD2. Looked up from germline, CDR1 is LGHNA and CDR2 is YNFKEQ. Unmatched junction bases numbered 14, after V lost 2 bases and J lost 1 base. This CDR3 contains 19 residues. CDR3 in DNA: TGTGCCAGCAGCCAAAAACGGGAGGCCAGGTTGGGATCCTACAATGAGCAGTTCTTC. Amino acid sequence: CASSQKREARLGSYNEQFF.

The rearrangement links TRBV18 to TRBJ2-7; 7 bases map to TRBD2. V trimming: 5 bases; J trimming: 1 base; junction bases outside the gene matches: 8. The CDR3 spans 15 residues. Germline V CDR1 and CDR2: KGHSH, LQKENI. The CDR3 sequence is CASSGRGSLSYEQYF. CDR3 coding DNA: TGTGCCAGCTCAGGTCGCGGGAGCTTATCCTACGAGCAGTACTTC.

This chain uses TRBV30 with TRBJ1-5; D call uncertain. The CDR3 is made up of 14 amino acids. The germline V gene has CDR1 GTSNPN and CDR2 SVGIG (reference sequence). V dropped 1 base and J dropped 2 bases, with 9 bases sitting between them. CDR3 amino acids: CAWSASIGNQPQHF. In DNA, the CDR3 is TGTGCCTGGAGTGCCTCGATAGGCAATCAGCCCCAGCATTTT.

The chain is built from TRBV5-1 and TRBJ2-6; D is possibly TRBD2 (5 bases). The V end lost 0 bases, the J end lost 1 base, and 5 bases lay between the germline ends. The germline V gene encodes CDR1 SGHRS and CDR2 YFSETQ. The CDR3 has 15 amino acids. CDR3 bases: TGCGCCAGCAGCTTGGTAGCGTCTGGGGCCAACGTCCTGACTTTC. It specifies CASSLVASGANVLTF.

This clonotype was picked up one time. This CDR3 reads CSGGSGLTSTDTQYF. CDR3 nucleotide sequence: TGCAGCGGGGGGTCGGGACTGACTAGCACAGATACGCAGTATTTT. This chain joins TRBV29-1 and TRBJ2-3; a possible D gene is TRBD2 (6 bases). Germline CDR1 and CDR2: SQVTM and ANQGSEA. V was pared by 7 bases and J by 0 bases, with 17 bases between. The length of the CDR3 is 15 residues.

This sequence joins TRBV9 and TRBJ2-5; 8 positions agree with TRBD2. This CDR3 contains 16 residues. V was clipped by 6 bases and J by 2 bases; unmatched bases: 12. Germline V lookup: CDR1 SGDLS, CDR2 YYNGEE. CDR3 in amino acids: CASTPGEAGDQETQYF. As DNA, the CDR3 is TGTGCCAGCACCCCTGGGGAAGCGGGGGATCAAGAGACCCAGTACTTC.

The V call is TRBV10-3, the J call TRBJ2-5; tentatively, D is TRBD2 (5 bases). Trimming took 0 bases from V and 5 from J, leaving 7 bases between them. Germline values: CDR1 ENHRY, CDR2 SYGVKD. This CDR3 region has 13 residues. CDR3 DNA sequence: TGTGCCATCAGTGAGTCGTGGAGGGAGACCCAGTACTTC. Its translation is CAISESWRETQYF.

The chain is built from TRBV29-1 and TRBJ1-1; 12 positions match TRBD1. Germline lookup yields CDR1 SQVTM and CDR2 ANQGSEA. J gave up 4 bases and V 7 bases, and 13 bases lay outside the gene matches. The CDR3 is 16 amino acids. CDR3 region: CSAGGTGGVEGTEAFF. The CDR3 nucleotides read TGCAGCGCCGGCGGGACAGGGGGCGTTGAGGGCACTGAAGCTTTCTTT.

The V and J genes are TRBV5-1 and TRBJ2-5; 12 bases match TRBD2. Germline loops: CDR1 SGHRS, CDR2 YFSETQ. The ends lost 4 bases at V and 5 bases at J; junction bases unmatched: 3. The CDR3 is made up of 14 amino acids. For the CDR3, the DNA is TGCGCCAGCAGCATGACTAGCGGGAGTGAGACCCAGTACTTC. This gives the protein CASSMTSGSETQYF.

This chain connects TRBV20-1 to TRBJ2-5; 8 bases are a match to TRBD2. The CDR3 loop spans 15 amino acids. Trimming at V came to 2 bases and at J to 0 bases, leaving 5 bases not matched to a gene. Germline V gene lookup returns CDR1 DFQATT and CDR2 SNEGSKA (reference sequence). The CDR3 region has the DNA TGCAGTGCTAGACTGGCGGGGGGTGACCAAGAGACCCAGTACTTC. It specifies CSARLAGGDQETQYF.

CDR3 nucleotide sequence: TGTGCCAGCAGTCCACAGGGGGCGAGGGAGGACAATGAGCAGTTCTTC. This gives the protein CASSPQGAREDNEQFF. The chain joins TRBV6-1 to TRBJ2-1, with TRBD1 matching 9 bases. The CDR3 extends over 16 amino acids. CDR1 is MNHNS and CDR2 is SASEGT in the germline V gene. Trimming cost V 5 bases and J 5 bases; bases outside gene matches: 10.

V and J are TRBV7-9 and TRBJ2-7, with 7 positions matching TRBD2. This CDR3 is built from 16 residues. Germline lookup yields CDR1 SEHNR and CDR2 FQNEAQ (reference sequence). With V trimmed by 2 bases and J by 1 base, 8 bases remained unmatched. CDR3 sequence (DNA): TGTGCCAGCAGCTTATTTGGGTCGGGAGGATCCTACGAGCAGTACTTC. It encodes CASSLFGSGGSYEQYF.

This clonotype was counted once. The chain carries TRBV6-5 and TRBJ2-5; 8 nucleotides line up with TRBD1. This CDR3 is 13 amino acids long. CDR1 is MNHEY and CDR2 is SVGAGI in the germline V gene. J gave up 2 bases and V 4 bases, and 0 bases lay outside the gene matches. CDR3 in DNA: TGTGCCAGCAGTTGGACAGGGCAAGAGACCCAGTACTTC. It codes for CASSWTGQETQYF.

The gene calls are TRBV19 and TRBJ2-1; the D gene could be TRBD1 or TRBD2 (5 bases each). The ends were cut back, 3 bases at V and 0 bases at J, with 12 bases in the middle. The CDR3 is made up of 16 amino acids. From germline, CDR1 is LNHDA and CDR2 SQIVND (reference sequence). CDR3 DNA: TGTGCCAGTAGTATTAAGGCCGGGACCTCCTACAATGAGCAGTTCTTC. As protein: CASSIKAGTSYNEQFF.

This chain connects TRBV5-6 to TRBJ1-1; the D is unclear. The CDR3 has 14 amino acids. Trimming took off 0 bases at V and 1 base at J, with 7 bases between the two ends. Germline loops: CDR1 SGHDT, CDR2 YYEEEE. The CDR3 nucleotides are TGTGCCAGCAGCTTGGCCAACCAGAACACTGAAGCTTTCTTT. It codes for CASSLANQNTEAFF.

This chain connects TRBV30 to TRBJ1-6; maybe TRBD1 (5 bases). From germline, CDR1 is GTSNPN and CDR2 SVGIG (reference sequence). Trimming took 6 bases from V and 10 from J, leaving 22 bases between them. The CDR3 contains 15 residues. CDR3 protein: CACLELIGGWSPLHF. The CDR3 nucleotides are TGTGCCTGCCTCGAATTAATCGGGGGATGGTCACCCCTCCACTTT.

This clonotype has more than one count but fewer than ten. CDR3 residues: CASSFGSQTGYGYTF. CDR3 in DNA: TGTGCCAGCAGCTTCGGTTCCCAAACCGGCTATGGCTACACCTTC. The chain carries TRBV7-2 and TRBJ1-2; no clear D. The germline gives CDR1 SGHTA, CDR2 FQGNSA. The V and J ends lost 3 bases and 4 bases respectively, with 15 bases between them. The CDR3 contains 15 residues. Supplemented by reference TRBV7-2 and TRBJ1-2, the full variable domain reads GAGVSQSPSNKVTEKGKDVELRCDPISGHTALYWYRQSLGQGLEFLIYFQGNSAPDKSGLPSDRFSAERTGGSVSTLTIQRTQQEDSAVYLCASSFGSQTGYGYTFGSGTRLTVV.

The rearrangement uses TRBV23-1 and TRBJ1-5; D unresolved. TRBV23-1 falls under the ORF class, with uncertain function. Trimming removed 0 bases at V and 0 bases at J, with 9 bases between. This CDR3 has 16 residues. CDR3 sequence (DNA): TGCGCCAGCAGTCAATCGCGGAGTTATAGCAATCAGCCCCAGCATTTT. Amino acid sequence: CASSQSRSYSNQPQHF.

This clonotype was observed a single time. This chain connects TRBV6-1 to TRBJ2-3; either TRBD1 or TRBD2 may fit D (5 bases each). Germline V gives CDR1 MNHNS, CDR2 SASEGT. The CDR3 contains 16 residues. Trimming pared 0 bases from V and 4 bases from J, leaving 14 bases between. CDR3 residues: CASSEALRMGADTQYF. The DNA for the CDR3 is TGTGCCAGCAGTGAAGCTCTCCGAATGGGGGCAGATACGCAGTATTTT.

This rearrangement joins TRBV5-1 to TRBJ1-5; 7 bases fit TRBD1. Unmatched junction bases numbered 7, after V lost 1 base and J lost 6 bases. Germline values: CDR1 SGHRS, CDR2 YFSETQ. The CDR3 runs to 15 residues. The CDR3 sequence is CASSLSAGGGQPQHF. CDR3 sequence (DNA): TGCGCCAGCAGCTTGAGTGCAGGGGGTGGTCAGCCCCAGCATTTT.